This TCR beta chain was found in a study of T cell responses to AZD1222 COVID-19 vaccine. Findings and limits, study-wide: The sample set comprised mostly white British donors with more females, and clonal diversity was possibly underestimated.

With respect to this clone: Its antigen is as yet unknown.

The repertoire was sequenced with immunoSEQ multiplex PCR; TCRdb's copy has only in-frame clones and lacks some. The sample includes 45,000 to 50,000 clones, about 89% of them seen just once. Sequencing used peripheral blood, obtained 28 days after the second AZD1222 dose. The TCR was taken from an adult who received the AZD1222 COVID-19 vaccine.

The CDR3 DNA follows: TGTGCCAGCAGTTACGGTCGCGGGAGAATCACAGATACGCAGTATTTT. This translates into CASSYGRGRITDTQYF. The chain employs TRBV6-2 or TRBV6-3 and TRBJ2-3, with TRBD2 matching 7 bases. This CDR3 contains 16 residues. J was trimmed by 2 bases and V by 2 bases; bases with no gene match: 7. Per the germline V gene, CDR1 is MNHEY and CDR2 is SVGEGT.